This T cell receptor beta chain emerged from a study of siplizumab effects on memory and regulatory T cells. Produced via immunoSEQ multiplex PCR; TCRdb's table is partial and in-frame only. The table records 70,000 to 100,000 clones, 93% of them present only once. Study findings and constraints: No naive or memory phenotype could be assigned to roughly 80-97% of proliferating clones. Contribution to the alloresponse seemed major for naive T cells, which also seemed more diverse than memory cells. Siplizumab conditions gave an average of roughly 65% Treg-derived mappable alloreactive CD4+ clones, versus about 30% for controls. Proliferating Tregs' suppressive function in siplizumab cultures went unconfirmed.

As to this clone: What it binds is not known.

The sequence was obtained from a human donor in good health. The sequenced sample consisted of CD8+ T cells sorted from blood.

DNA of the CDR3: TGTGCCAGCAGCTTAGGCCAGGGTGCCGACGAGCAGTACTTC. This codes for CASSLGQGADEQYF. The rearrangement joins TRBV13 to TRBJ2-5, with a tentative D call TRBD1 (5 bases). The J call could be wrong; TRBJ2-7 is a better fit for the DNA end. Germline CDR1 PRHDT, CDR2 FYEKMQ (reference sequence). CDR3 length: 14 amino acids.